This TCR beta chain was retrieved from a study of human T cells and chemical hapten exposure. The overall study: All through the roughly 23-week study, the scalp of each patient received diphenylcyclopropenone doses weekly. Mainly, slight library volume differences in the pool made TCR yields vary.

The CDR3 sequence is 14 residues long. Germline V gives CDR1 MNHEY, CDR2 SVGEGT. V shed 8 bases and J shed 3 bases, with 14 bases lying between them. Unique molecular identifiers were attached to individual cDNA molecules during library preparation. TCRdb recomputed calls from the RACE reads with MiXCR, one row per CDR3 protein. The data contain 150,000 to 200,000 distinct CDR3 sequences, approximately 31% of them singletons. This clonotype was seen a handful of times. The time point here: pre-sensitization, week 0. Indicated treatment: therapeutic diphenylcyclopropenone sensitization with weekly scalp DPC. Blood collection took place prior to placing each patch test.

This specimen consisted of whole blood, obtained in connection with sensitization to the hapten diphenylcyclopropenone (DPC). The chain links TRBV6-2 or TRBV6-3 to TRBJ2-1; possible D gene TRBD1, 6 bases. This sequence was found in a woman between 25 and 40 years old with alopecia areata. Some clones in this sample may be carry-over from other donors' samples. DNA for the CDR3: TGTGCCAGCCCTCGGGACACCAACTACAATGAGCAGTTCTTC. Translation gives CASPRDTNYNEQFF.